The clone carrying this T cell receptor (beta chain) showed up many times. Its antigen is undetermined. Germline trimming cut 1 base from V and 10 bases from J; bases unmatched to any gene: 11. The CDR3 sequence is 15 residues long. CDR1 is SGHTA, CDR2 FQGNSA, per germline. Source study methods: The authors used CDR3 differences across clinicopathological groups to build a distant-metastasis classifier for papillary thyroid cancer. Via MiXCR, TCRdb re-called the PCR reads. Clone size and V and J calls follow TCRdb, not the original study. This table has around 89,000 clones, 15% appearing once. The data are from a study of metastatic and nonmetastatic thyroid tumors. Across the whole study: Malignant and benign thyroid patients had repertoires compared in peripheral blood and tumor or nodule tissue. Study-wide results and limits: For both blood and tumor, malignant thyroid tumors reportedly showed significantly higher TCR beta diversity than benign nodules did.

Thyroid surgery was preceded by no treatment in any patient. The source material was blood. V is TRBV7-2 and J is TRBJ1-2; 8 bases align to TRBD1. This TCR derives from a female donor with papillary thyroid cancer or a benign thyroid nodule (not recorded which). Some clones in this sample may be carry-over from other donors' samples. The DNA of the CDR3 is TGTGCCAGCAGCTTAGATCCCGGACAGGGCCGAACCTACACCTTC. This sequence encodes CASSLDPGQGRTYTF.